Described below is a single T cell receptor (beta chain) sequence and its context. What it binds is unknown. Trimming took off 8 bases at V and 2 bases at J, with 12 bases between the two ends. The CDR3 has 13 amino acids. Germline V gives CDR1 MGHDK, CDR2 SYGVNS. The multiple sclerosis control cohort comprised treatment-naive individuals presenting with stable or active relapsing-remitting disease. Negative isolation yielded the CD8+ and CD4+ T cells, while FACS enriched the TEMRA cells. The record originates from a study of CD8 T cells in Susac syndrome. Findings of the study overall: TCR sequencing and HLA analysis covered a relatively small number of individuals.

Reverse transcription of about 0.45 to 1 ug RNA was performed with random hexamers. TCR beta CDR3 was amplified by immunoSEQ multiplex PCR. This amplification extended across 54 Vbeta and 13 Jbeta segments. TCRdb reprocessed the immunoSEQ multiplex PCR reads via MiXCR and lists one record per CDR3 protein. The sample holds some 150,000 distinct CDR3 sequences, 85% to 95% seen once. Sequenced: CD8+ T cells from PBMCs. J is TRBJ2-5 and V is TRBV25-1; weak D call: TRBD2 (6 bases). The origin of this receptor is a human donor with multiple sclerosis. DNA for the CDR3: TGTGCCAGCGCAGCGGGCAGACAAGAGACCCAGTACTTC. Protein sequence: CASAAGRQETQYF.